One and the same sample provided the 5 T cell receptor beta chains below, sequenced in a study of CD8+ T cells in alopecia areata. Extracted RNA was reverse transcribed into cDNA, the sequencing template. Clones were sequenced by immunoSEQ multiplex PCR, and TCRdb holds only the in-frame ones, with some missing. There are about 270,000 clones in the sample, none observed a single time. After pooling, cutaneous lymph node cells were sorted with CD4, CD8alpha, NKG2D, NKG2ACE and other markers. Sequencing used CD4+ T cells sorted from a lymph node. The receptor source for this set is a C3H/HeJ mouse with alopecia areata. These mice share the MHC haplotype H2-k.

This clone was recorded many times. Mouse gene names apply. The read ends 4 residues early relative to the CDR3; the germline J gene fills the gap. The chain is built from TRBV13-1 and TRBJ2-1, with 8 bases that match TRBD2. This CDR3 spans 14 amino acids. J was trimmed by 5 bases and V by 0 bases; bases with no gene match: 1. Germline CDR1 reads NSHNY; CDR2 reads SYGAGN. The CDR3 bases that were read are TGTGCCAGCAGTGATGCCTGGGGGGATGCT. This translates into CASSDAWGDA. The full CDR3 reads CASSDAWGDAEQFF.

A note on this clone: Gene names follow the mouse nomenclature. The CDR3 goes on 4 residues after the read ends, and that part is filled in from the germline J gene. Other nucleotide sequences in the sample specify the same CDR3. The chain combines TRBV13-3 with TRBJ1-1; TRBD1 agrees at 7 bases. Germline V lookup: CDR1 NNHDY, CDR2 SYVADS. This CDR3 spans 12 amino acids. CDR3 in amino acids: CASSDSGGEVFF. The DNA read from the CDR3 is TGTGCCAGCAGTGATTCAGGGGGA.

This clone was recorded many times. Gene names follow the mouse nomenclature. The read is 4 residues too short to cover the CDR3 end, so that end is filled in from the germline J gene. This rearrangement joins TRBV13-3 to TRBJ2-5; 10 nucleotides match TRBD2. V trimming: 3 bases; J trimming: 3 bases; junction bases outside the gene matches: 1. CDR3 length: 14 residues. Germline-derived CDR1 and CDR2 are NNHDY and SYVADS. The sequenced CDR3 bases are TGTGCCAGCAGTGTACTGGGGGGGCAAGAC. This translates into CASSVLGGQD. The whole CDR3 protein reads CASSVLGGQDTQYF.

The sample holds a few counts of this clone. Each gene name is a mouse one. The CDR3 here is CASSFLTVNQDTQYF. The DNA read from the CDR3 is TGTGCCAGCAGTTTCCTGACAGTTAACCAAGAC. The V call is TRBV14, the J call TRBJ2-5, with D perhaps TRBD1 (5 bases). The read ends 4 residues shy of where the CDR3 ends; the end is completed using the germline J gene. The CDR3 extends over 15 amino acids. Trimming stripped 1 base from V and 0 bases from J, with 9 bases between. Germline V lookup: CDR1 SGHDT, CDR2 FRDEAV.

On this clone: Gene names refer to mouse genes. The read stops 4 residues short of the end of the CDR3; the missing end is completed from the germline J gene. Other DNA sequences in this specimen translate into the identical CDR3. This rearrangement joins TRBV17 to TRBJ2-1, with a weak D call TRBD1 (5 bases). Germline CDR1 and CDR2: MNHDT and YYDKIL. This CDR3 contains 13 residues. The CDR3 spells CASSRDRAAEQFF. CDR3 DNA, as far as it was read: TGTGCTAGCAGTAGAGACAGGGCGGCT.